Presented here are 22 T cell receptor beta chains from one specimen sequenced in a study of monozygotic twins with inflammatory bowel disease. TCRdb processed the 5' RACE reads again and assigns one entry to each CDR3 protein, with no DNA. The table lists approximately 400,000 distinct CDR3 sequences. Sequencing was done on a sample of blood. Every receptor here comes from a human donor with ulcerative colitis or Crohn's disease, or a healthy co-twin of an affected twin (not recorded which).

The chain couples TRBV5-1 to TRBJ2-2. CDR1 SGHRS and CDR2 YFSETQ come from the germline V gene. The CDR3 is made up of 17 amino acids. CDR3 amino acids: CASSSGLLHRNTGELFF.

This chain joins TRBV10-3 and TRBJ2-1; TCRdb outputs TRBD2, but without DNA this stays unchecked. From germline, CDR1 is ENHRY and CDR2 SYGVKD. CDR3 length: 19 residues. CDR3 in amino acids: CAISERQIRTLSSYNEQFF.

V and J are TRBV27 and TRBJ1-2; the D call from TCRdb, TRBD1, cannot be confirmed without DNA. The CDR3 has 14 amino acids. The V gene's germline CDR1 is MNHEY and CDR2 SMNVEV (reference sequence). The CDR3 spells CASSLSDRGGSYTF.

This chain joins TRBV4-1 and TRBJ1-1. The CDR3 is 15 amino acids. The germline V gene has CDR1 MGHRA and CDR2 YSYEKL. The CDR3 here is CASSQELAPGTEAFF.

This sequence joins TRBV7-9 and TRBJ1-4. Germline loops: CDR1 SEHNR, CDR2 FQNEAQ (reference sequence). The CDR3 sequence is 13 residues long. This CDR3 reads CASTLLPLEKLFF.

The rearrangement joins TRBV5-1 to TRBJ1-1; TCRdb's D gene call, TRBD1, goes unchecked for lack of DNA. Per the germline V gene, CDR1 is SGHRS and CDR2 is YFSETQ. The CDR3 is made up of 17 amino acids. CDR3 sequence: CASSSPGRGQVDTEAFF. Variable domain in full (rest from reference TRBV5-1 and TRBJ1-1): KAGVTQTPRYLIKTRGQQVTLSCSPISGHRSVSWYQQTPGQGLQFLFEYFSETQRNKGNFPGRFSGRQFSNSRSEMNVSTLELGDSALYLCASSSPGRGQVDTEAFFGQGTRLTVV.

This chain links TRBV7-7 with TRBJ2-1; TCRdb designates TRBD2, a call that cannot be tested without DNA. The V gene's germline CDR1 is SSHAT and CDR2 FNYEAQ (reference sequence). This CDR3 has 14 amino acids. CDR3 region: CASSRLPSGGEQFF.

The V call is TRBV25-1, the J call TRBJ2-2. The germline V gene encodes CDR1 MGHDK and CDR2 SYGVNS. The CDR3 has 13 amino acids. CDR3 sequence: CASSLPNTGELFF.

The chain couples TRBV30 to TRBJ2-7; no DNA is available, so the TRBD2 call from TCRdb remains unchecked. The CDR3 consists of 15 residues. CDR1 GTSNPN and CDR2 SVGIG come from the germline V gene (reference sequence). This CDR3 is CAWSVRLPRFYEQYF.

The rearrangement uses TRBV20-1 and TRBJ1-4; the D gene TCRdb calls, TRBD1, cannot be checked with no DNA. The CDR3 contains 14 residues. The germline V gene encodes CDR1 DFQATT and CDR2 SNEGSKA (reference sequence). The CDR3 sequence is CSASMGAANEKLFF.

Here the CDR3 reads CASSTGTSGSKDNEQFF. The genes are TRBV7-3 and TRBJ2-1; the D call of TRBD2 rests on TCRdb alone, since no DNA is present to check it. CDR1 is SGHTA, CDR2 FQGTGA, per germline. The CDR3 spans 17 residues.

V and J are TRBV7-2 and TRBJ2-3. Germline V gene lookup returns CDR1 SGHTA and CDR2 FQGNSA. The CDR3 extends over 15 amino acids. CDR3 amino acids: CASSINTAKGDTQYF. Together with reference TRBV7-2 and TRBJ2-3, the CDR3 gives the full variable domain: GAGVSQSPSNKVTEKGKDVELRCDPISGHTALYWYRQSLGQGLEFLIYFQGNSAPDKSGLPSDRFSAERTGGSVSTLTIQRTQQEDSAVYLCASSINTAKGDTQYFGPGTRLTVL.

The chain recombines TRBV19 with TRBJ2-4; the TCRdb D gene call, TRBD1, has no DNA to confirm it. The CDR3 is 13 amino acids. Germline V gene data show CDR1 as LNHDA and CDR2 as SQIVND (reference sequence). The CDR3 protein is CASSTQGRNIQYF. Supplemented by reference TRBV19 and TRBJ2-4, the full variable domain reads DGGITQSPKYLFRKEGQNVTLSCEQNLNHDAMYWYRQDPGQGLRLIYYSQIVNDFQKGDIAEGYSVSREKKESFPLTVTSAQKNPTAFYLCASSTQGRNIQYFGAGTRLSVL.

The chain has TRBV6-2 or TRBV6-3 and TRBJ1-4; lacking DNA, the TRBD1 call made by TCRdb goes unchecked. The germline V gene has CDR1 MNHEY and CDR2 SVGEGT. This CDR3 contains 16 residues. CDR3 amino acids: CASSNPAGASREKLFF.

The genes are TRBV9 and TRBJ2-3; TCRdb selects TRBD1, and the lack of DNA leaves this call unchecked. The CDR3 covers 16 residues. The V gene's germline CDR1 is SGDLS and CDR2 YYNGEE. The CDR3 here is CASSERTGGPTDTQYF.

CDR3 amino acids: CSAPEGPINEKLFF. The chain has TRBV20-1 and TRBJ1-4; TCRdb's assignment of TRBD1 cannot be checked, as there is no DNA. This CDR3 is 14 amino acids long. The germline V gene has CDR1 DFQATT and CDR2 SNEGSKA (reference sequence).

This sequence joins TRBV27 and TRBJ1-5. Per germline, CDR1 MNHEY and CDR2 SMNVEV (reference sequence). This CDR3 has 15 amino acids. The CDR3 sequence is CASSKTYTGDQPQHF.

The CDR3 region is CASSQAGSADTQYF. The genes are TRBV4-1 and TRBJ2-3. This CDR3 is built from 14 residues. Germline V gives CDR1 MGHRA, CDR2 YSYEKL.

The chain carries TRBV12-3 or TRBV12-4 and TRBJ1-2; TCRdb's D call, TRBD1, is unchecked because there is no DNA. This CDR3 region has 14 residues. CDR3 loop: CASAWDPISYGYTF.

This chain links TRBV20-1 with TRBJ2-7; TCRdb selects TRBD2, and the lack of DNA leaves this call unchecked. CDR1 DFQATT and CDR2 SNEGSKA come from the germline V gene (reference sequence). The CDR3 loop spans 14 amino acids. This CDR3 reads CSAWDSSLGYEQYF.

This chain connects TRBV20-1 to TRBJ2-3. The germline V gene has CDR1 DFQATT and CDR2 SNEGSKA (reference sequence). The CDR3 is 15 amino acids. The CDR3 reads CSARDFRSYSTSQYF.

The genes are TRBV4-1 and TRBJ2-2. This CDR3 has 13 amino acids. Germline CDR1 and CDR2: MGHRA and YSYEKL. CDR3 loop: CASAQNFFGELFF.